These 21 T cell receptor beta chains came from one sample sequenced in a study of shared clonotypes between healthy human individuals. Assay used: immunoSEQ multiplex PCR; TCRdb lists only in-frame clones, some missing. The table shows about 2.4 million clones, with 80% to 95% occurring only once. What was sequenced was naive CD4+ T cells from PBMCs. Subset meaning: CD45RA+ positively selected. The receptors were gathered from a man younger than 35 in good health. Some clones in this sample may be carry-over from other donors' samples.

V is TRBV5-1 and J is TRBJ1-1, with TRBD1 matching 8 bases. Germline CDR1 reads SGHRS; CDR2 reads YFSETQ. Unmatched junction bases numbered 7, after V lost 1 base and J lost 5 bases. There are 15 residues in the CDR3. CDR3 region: CASSLISGQVTEAFF. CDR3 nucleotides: TGCGCCAGCAGCTTGATCTCGGGACAGGTAACTGAAGCTTTCTTT.

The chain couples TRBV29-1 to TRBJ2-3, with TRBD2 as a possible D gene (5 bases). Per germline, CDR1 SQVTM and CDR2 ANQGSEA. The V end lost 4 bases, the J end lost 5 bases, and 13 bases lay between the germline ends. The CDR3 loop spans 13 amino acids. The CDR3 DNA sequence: TGCAGCGTTGCTAGGGCCCGGGGAGATACGCAGTATTTT. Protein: CSVARARGDTQYF.

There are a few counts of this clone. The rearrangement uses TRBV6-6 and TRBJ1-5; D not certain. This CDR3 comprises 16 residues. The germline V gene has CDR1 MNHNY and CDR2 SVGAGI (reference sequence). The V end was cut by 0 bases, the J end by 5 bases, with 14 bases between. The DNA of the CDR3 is TGTGCCAGCAGTTACTCGAGTGACCCGGCGGATCAGCCCCAGCATTTT. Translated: CASSYSSDPADQPQHF.

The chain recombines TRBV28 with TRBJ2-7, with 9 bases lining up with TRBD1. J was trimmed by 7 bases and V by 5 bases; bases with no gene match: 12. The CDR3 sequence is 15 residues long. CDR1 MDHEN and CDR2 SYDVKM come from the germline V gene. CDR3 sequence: CASSPGGVQGAEQYF. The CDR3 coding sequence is TGTGCCAGCAGTCCCGGTGGCGTACAGGGGGCGGAGCAGTACTTC. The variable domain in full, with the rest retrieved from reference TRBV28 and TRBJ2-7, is DVKVTQSSRYLVKRTGEKVFLECVQDMDHENMFWYRQDPGLGLRLIYFSYDVKMKEKGDIPEGYSVSREKKERFSLILESASTNQTSMYLCASSPGGVQGAEQYFGPGTRLTVT.

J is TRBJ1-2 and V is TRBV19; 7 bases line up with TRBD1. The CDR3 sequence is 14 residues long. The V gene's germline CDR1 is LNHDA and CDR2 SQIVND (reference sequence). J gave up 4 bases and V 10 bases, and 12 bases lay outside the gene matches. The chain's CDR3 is CATLDYDRVYGYTF. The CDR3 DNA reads TGTGCCACCTTGGACTATGACAGGGTCTATGGCTACACCTTC.

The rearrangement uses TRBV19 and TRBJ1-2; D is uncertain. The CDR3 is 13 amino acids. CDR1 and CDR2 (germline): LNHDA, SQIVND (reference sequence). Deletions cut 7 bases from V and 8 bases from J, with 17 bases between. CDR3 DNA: TGTGCCAGTATGCCGCTGGGTTCTTGGGGCTACACCTTC. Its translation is CASMPLGSWGYTF.

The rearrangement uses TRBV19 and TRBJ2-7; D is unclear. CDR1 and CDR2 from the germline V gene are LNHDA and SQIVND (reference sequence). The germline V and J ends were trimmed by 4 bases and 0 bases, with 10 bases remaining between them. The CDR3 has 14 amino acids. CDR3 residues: CASSTQSSSYEQYF. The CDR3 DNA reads TGTGCCAGTAGTACTCAGTCCAGCTCCTACGAGCAGTACTTC.

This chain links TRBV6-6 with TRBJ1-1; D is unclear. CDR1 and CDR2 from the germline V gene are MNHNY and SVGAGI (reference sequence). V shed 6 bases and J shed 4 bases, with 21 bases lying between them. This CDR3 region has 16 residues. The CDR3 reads CASRNRASESGTEAFF. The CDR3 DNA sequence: TGTGCCAGCAGAAACCGGGCTTCCGAATCGGGCACTGAAGCTTTCTTT.

CDR3 sequence: CASSGGGSYEQYF. CDR3 bases: TGTGCCAGCAGTGGGGGTGGCTCCTACGAGCAGTACTTC. The chain carries TRBV6-5 and TRBJ2-7, with D perhaps being TRBD1 or TRBD2 (5 bases each). Deletions cut 5 bases from V and 0 bases from J, with 8 bases between. The CDR3 is 13 amino acids. The germline V gene encodes CDR1 MNHEY and CDR2 SVGAGI.

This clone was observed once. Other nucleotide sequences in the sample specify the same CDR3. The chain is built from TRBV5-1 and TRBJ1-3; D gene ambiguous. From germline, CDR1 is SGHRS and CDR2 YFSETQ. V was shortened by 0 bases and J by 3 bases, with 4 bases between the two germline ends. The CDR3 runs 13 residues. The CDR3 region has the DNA TGCGCCAGCAGCTTGGGACATGGAAACACCATATATTTT. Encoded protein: CASSLGHGNTIYF.

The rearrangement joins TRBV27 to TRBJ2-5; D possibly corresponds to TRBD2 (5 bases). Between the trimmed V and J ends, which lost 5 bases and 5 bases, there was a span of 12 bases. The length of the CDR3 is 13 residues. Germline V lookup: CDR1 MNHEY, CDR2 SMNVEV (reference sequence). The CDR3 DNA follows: TGTGCCAGCAGTCAGAGAAGGGAGGAGACCCAGTACTTC. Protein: CASSQRREETQYF.

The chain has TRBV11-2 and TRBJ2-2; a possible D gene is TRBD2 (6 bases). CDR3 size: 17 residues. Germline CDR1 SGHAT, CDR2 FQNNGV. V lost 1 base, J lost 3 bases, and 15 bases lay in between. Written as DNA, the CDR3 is TGTGCCAGCAGCTTAGTGGGGCTAGCGACCTACACCGGGGAGCTGTTTTTT. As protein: CASSLVGLATYTGELFF.

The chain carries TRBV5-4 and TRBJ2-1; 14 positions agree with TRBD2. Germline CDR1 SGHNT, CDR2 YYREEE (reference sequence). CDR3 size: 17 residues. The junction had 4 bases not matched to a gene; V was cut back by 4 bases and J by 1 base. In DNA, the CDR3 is TGTGCCAGCAGCGAGGGACTAGCGGGAGCTTCCTACAATGAGCAGTTCTTC. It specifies CASSEGLAGASYNEQFF.

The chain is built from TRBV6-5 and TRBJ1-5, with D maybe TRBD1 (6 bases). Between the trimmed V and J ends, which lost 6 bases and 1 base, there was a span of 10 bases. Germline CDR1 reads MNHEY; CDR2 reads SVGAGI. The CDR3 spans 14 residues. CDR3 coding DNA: TGTGCCAGCAGACAGGGATACAGCAATCAGCCCCAGCATTTT. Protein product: CASRQGYSNQPQHF.

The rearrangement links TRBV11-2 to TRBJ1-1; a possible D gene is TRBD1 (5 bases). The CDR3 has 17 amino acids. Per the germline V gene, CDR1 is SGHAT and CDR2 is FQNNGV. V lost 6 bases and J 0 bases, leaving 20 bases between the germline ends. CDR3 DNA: TGTGCCAGCAGATTACCAAGGGGCACAGCCATGAACACTGAAGCTTTCTTT. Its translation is CASRLPRGTAMNTEAFF.

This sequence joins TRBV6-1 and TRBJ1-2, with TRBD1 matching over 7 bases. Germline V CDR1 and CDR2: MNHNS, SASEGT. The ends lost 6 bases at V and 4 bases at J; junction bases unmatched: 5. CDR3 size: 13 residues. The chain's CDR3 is CASRKGALYGYTF. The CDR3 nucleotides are TGTGCCAGCAGAAAGGGGGCCCTCTATGGCTACACCTTC.

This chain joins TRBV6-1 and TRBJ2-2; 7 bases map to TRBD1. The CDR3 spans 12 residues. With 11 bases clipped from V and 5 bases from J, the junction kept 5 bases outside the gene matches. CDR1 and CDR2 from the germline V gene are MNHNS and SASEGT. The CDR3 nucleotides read TGTGCCGGAGACAGGGTGACCGGGGAGCTGTTTTTT. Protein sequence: CAGDRVTGELFF.

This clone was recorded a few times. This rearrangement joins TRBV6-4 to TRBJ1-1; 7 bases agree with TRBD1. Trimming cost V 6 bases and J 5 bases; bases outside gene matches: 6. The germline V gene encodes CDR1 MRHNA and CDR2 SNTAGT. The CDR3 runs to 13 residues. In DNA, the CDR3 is TGTGCCAGCAGAATGACAGGGAGTACTGAAGCTTTCTTT. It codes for CASRMTGSTEAFF.

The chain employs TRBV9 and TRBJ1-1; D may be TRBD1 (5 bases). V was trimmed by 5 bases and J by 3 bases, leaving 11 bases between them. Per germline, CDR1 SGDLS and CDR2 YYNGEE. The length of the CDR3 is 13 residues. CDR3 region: CASSRGGDTEAFF. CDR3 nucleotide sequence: TGTGCCAGCAGTCGGGGCGGGGACACTGAAGCTTTCTTT.

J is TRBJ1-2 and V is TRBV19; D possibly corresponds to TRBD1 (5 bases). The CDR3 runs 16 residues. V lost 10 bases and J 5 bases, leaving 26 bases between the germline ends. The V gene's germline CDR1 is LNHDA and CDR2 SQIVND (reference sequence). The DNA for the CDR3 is TGTGCCACCCAGTCGGGGAGGGGAGGCCCTGGTTATGGCTACACCTTC. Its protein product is CATQSGRGGPGYGYTF.

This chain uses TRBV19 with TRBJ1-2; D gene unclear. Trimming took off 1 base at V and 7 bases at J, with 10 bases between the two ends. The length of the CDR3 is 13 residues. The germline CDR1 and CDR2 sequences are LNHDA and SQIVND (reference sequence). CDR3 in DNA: TGTGCCAGTAGTATAGTCCAGTTGGGTGGCTACACCTTC. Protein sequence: CASSIVQLGGYTF.